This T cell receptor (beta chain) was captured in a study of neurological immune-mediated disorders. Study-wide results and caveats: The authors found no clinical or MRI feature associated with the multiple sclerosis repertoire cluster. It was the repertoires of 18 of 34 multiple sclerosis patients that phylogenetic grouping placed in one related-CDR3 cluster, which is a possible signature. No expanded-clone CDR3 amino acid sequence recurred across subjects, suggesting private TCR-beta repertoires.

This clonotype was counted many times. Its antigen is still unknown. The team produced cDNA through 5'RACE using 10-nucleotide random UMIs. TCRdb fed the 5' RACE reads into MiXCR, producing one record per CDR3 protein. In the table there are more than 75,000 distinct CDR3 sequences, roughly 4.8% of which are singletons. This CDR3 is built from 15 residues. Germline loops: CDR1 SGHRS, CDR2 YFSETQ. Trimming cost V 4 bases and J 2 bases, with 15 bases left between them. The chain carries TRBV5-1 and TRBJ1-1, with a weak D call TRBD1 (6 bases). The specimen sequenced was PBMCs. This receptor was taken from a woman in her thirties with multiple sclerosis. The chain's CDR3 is CASSRSGGGNTEAFF. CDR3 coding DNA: TGCGCCAGCAGCAGGTCAGGCGGGGGCAACACTGAAGCTTTCTTT.